Following are 32 T cell receptor beta chains from one sample sequenced in a study of T-cell memory formation after mild COVID-19. TCRdb reanalysed the 5' RACE reads using MiXCR and keeps one entry per CDR3 protein. The table has roughly 250,000 distinct CDR3 sequences, about a sixth seen once. Sample: PBMCs or a T cell subset sorted from them (not recorded which). The receptor set was obtained from a young man who had mild COVID-19 (a few samples of this study predate the infection). Cell type and time point are not known.

This clonotype showed up just a few times. The CDR3, as DNA: TGTGCCAGCAGCCTCGGGCTAGCGGAAAACCAAGAGACCCAGTACTTC. Translated: CASSLGLAENQETQYF. The chain uses TRBV7-2 and TRBJ2-5; TRBD2 matches at 7 bases. The length of the CDR3 is 16 residues. Germline V gene data show CDR1 as SGHTA and CDR2 as FQGNSA. The J segment lost 0 bases and the V segment lost 5 bases, leaving 9 bases of the junction unmatched. Full variable domain (outside the CDR3, taken from reference TRBV7-2 and TRBJ2-5): GAGVSQSPSNKVTEKGKDVELRCDPISGHTALYWYRQSLGQGLEFLIYFQGNSAPDKSGLPSDRFSAERTGGSVSTLTIQRTQQEDSAVYLCASSLGLAENQETQYFGPGTRLLVL.

V and J are TRBV12-3 or TRBV12-4 and TRBJ1-2; TRBD1 matches 7 bases. Losses at the gene ends were 6 bases for V and 4 bases for J; bases not matched to a gene: 11. The CDR3 sequence is 15 residues long. The CDR3 sequence is CASRPQGIHSYGYTF. Here the CDR3 DNA reads TGTGCCAGCAGACCACAGGGGATTCATTCCTATGGCTACACCTTC.

This clonotype was picked up a small number of times. V usage is TRBV24-1 and J usage is TRBJ2-3; possible D gene TRBD2, 6 bases. The germline V gene encodes CDR1 KGHDR and CDR2 SFDVKD. Trimming removed 2 bases at V and 0 bases at J, with 8 bases between. The CDR3 sequence is 15 residues long. The CDR3 reads CATSDYGTSTDTQYF. CDR3 DNA sequence: TGTGCCACCAGTGATTACGGGACTAGCACAGATACGCAGTATTTT.

The chain recombines TRBV7-9 with TRBJ2-6; D tentatively fits TRBD1 or TRBD2 (6 bases each). Trimming left V 5 bases short and J 0 bases short, with 11 bases between. The CDR3 sequence is 16 residues long. The germline gives CDR1 SEHNR, CDR2 FQNEAQ (reference sequence). As DNA, the CDR3 is TGTGCCAGCAGCACGGGGGCAACCTCTGGGGCCAACGTCCTGACTTTC. Its protein product is CASSTGATSGANVLTF.

This clonotype occurred a few times. V usage is TRBV16 and J usage is TRBJ2-5, with 7 bases identical to TRBD1. From germline, CDR1 is KGHSY and CDR2 FQNENV. Unmatched junction bases numbered 2, after V lost 2 bases and J lost 5 bases. The CDR3 covers 13 residues. The CDR3 sequence: CASSQNRGETQYF. The CDR3 DNA follows: TGTGCCAGCAGCCAAAACAGGGGCGAGACCCAGTACTTC.

This clonotype appeared a few times. Written as DNA, the CDR3 is TGCGCCAGCAGCTTGGACGGACAGCTCGAGCAGTACTTC. It specifies CASSLDGQLEQYF. The chain couples TRBV5-1 to TRBJ2-7; the D gene is possibly TRBD1 (6 bases). V shed 0 bases and J shed 6 bases, with 10 bases lying between them. The germline V gene has CDR1 SGHRS and CDR2 YFSETQ. The CDR3 is 13 residues long.

This clonotype was observed at least ten times. The chain combines TRBV11-3 with TRBJ2-3, with 7 bases aligning to TRBD1. Germline V gene lookup returns CDR1 SGHNT and CDR2 YENEEA. Losses at the gene ends were 1 base for V and 5 bases for J; bases not matched to a gene: 24. The CDR3 length is 21 residues. CDR3 in amino acids: CASSLASTGICQNLGLDTQYF. In nucleotides, the CDR3 is TGTGCCAGCAGCTTAGCCTCGACAGGGATTTGCCAAAACCTCGGTCTAGATACGCAGTATTTT.

Here the CDR3 reads CASSTGQGRNQPQHF. The CDR3 DNA reads TGTGCCAGCAGCACTGGACAGGGTCGCAATCAGCCCCAGCATTTT. The chain uses TRBV7-2 and TRBJ1-5; 8 bases fit TRBD1. The germline gives CDR1 SGHTA, CDR2 FQGNSA. The V segment lost 5 bases and the J segment 2 bases; nucleotides outside the gene matches: 5. CDR3 size: 15 residues.

This chain connects TRBV10-3 to TRBJ2-1; no definite D call. The CDR3 loop spans 13 amino acids. The V end lost 4 bases, the J end lost 7 bases, and 11 bases lay between the germline ends. CDR1 is ENHRY and CDR2 is SYGVKD in the germline V gene. For the CDR3, the DNA is TGTGCCATCAGTGTTCATCCGAAAAATGAGCAGTTCTTC. It codes for CAISVHPKNEQFF.

This clonotype was picked up many times. J is TRBJ2-7 and V is TRBV6-6; TRBD1 matches 9 bases. V gave up 5 bases and J gave up 3 bases; unmatched junction bases: 5. Germline V gives CDR1 MNHNY, CDR2 SVGAGI (reference sequence). The CDR3 covers 14 residues. This CDR3 is CASSDPGQGYEQYF. CDR3 DNA: TGTGCCAGCAGTGATCCGGGACAGGGCTACGAGCAGTACTTC.

The chain has TRBV20-1 and TRBJ2-2; 9 positions match TRBD1. The CDR3 length is 13 residues. The germline V gene has CDR1 DFQATT and CDR2 SNEGSKA (reference sequence). Germline trimming cut 5 bases from V and 4 bases from J; bases unmatched to any gene: 2. DNA of the CDR3: TGCAGTGCTCCGGACAGGGGCACCGGGGAGCTGTTTTTT. Translated, it gives CSAPDRGTGELFF.

This clonotype appeared a single time. The genes are TRBV6-6 and TRBJ2-3; D is uncertain. CDR1 is MNHNY and CDR2 is SVGAGI in the germline V gene (reference sequence). Trimming removed 0 bases from V and 0 bases from J, with 7 bases in between. This CDR3 spans 15 amino acids. The CDR3 reads CASSYSDPSTDTQYF. The CDR3 DNA reads TGTGCCAGCAGTTACTCAGACCCTAGCACAGATACGCAGTATTTT.

This clonotype turned up a few times. V and J are TRBV28 and TRBJ2-5; no clear D. The germline V and J ends were trimmed by 7 bases and 4 bases, with 10 bases remaining between them. The CDR3 totals 12 residues. Per germline, CDR1 MDHEN and CDR2 SYDVKM. This chain's CDR3 is CASTAWAETQYF. In nucleotides, the CDR3 is TGTGCCAGCACCGCCTGGGCAGAGACCCAGTACTTC.

The chain has TRBV6-5 and TRBJ2-3, with D possibly TRBD2 on 5 matching bases. The CDR3 runs to 14 residues. Germline CDR1 reads MNHEY; CDR2 reads SVGAGI. V lost 5 bases and J lost 2, with 11 bases in between. CDR3 in amino acids: CASSRTLYTDTQYF. The DNA of the CDR3 is TGTGCCAGCAGTCGGACTTTATACACAGATACGCAGTATTTT.

This clonotype was recorded a few times. The chain employs TRBV3-1 and TRBJ1-3; TRBD1 might be the D (5 bases). CDR1 is LGHDT and CDR2 is YNNKEL in the germline V gene (reference sequence). V lost 0 bases and J lost 3, with 12 bases in between. The CDR3 is made up of 16 amino acids. CDR3 region: CASSQDPGSSGNTIYF. CDR3 DNA: TGTGCCAGCAGCCAAGATCCAGGGTCGAGTGGAAACACCATATATTTT.

The chain employs TRBV6-5 and TRBJ2-1, with a possible D match to TRBD1 (7 bases). Trimming pared 6 bases from V and 12 bases from J, leaving 15 bases between. The CDR3 totals 12 residues. In germline, CDR1 is MNHEY, CDR2 SVGAGI. The CDR3 loop reads CASSQRGDRQFF. The CDR3 DNA reads as TGTGCCAGCAGCCAGAGGGGGGACAGGCAGTTCTTC.

This chain links TRBV12-3 or TRBV12-4 with TRBJ2-6, with D hard to call. The CDR3 loop spans 13 amino acids. The V end lost 6 bases, the J end lost 4 bases, and 7 bases lay between the germline ends. CDR3 residues: CASSSYGANVLTF. CDR3 DNA: TGTGCCAGCAGCAGCTACGGGGCCAACGTCCTGACTTTC.

The V gene is TRBV6-6, the J gene TRBJ2-2; D remains ambiguous. This CDR3 region has 16 residues. The germline V gene encodes CDR1 MNHNY and CDR2 SVGAGI (reference sequence). Trimming stripped 5 bases from V and 0 bases from J, with 13 bases between. Here the CDR3 reads CASSIVSAANTGELFF. In DNA, the CDR3 is TGTGCCAGCAGTATCGTATCAGCTGCGAACACCGGGGAGCTGTTTTTT.

The chain recombines TRBV7-9 with TRBJ2-7; the match to TRBD1 covers 7 bases. The CDR3 has 15 amino acids. Germline CDR1 reads SEHNR; CDR2 reads FQNEAQ (reference sequence). The V segment lost 3 bases and the J segment 3 bases; nucleotides outside the gene matches: 8. The CDR3 reads CASSLGQPGRYEQYF. Written as DNA, the CDR3 is TGTGCCAGCAGCTTGGGACAGCCGGGCCGCTACGAGCAGTACTTC.

The chain is built from TRBV2 and TRBJ1-1; D gene unclear. The V gene's germline CDR1 is SNHLY and CDR2 FYNNEI. CDR3 size: 12 residues. Trimming took 4 bases from V and 5 from J, leaving 8 bases between them. CDR3 region: CASSGTGTEAFF. In DNA form, the CDR3 reads TGTGCCAGCAGTGGGACGGGGACTGAAGCTTTCTTT.

The CDR3 DNA sequence: TGTGCCAGCAGCCGAGGGGGCGGCAATGAAAAACTGTTTTTT. Translation gives CASSRGGGNEKLFF. The chain employs TRBV7-7 and TRBJ1-4; TRBD1 agrees at 7 bases. Trimming removed 5 bases from V and 5 bases from J; junction bases left unmatched: 5. The CDR3 loop spans 14 amino acids. Germline V gene sequence: CDR1 SSHAT, CDR2 FNYEAQ (reference sequence).

Many counts were recorded for this clonotype. V and J are TRBV5-1 and TRBJ1-4; D unresolved. The CDR3 sequence is 14 residues long. V lost 0 bases to trimming and J lost 1 base, with 4 bases between them. CDR1 SGHRS and CDR2 YFSETQ come from the germline V gene. For the CDR3, the DNA is TGCGCCAGCAGCTTGGGGCGAACTAATGAAAAACTGTTTTTT. It translates to CASSLGRTNEKLFF.

This clonotype was detected only a few times. The CDR3 is CASRGDKETQYF. CDR3 bases: TGTGCCAGCAGGGGAGATAAAGAGACCCAGTACTTC. V is TRBV2 and J is TRBJ2-5; possibly TRBD2 for D (5 bases). The ends were cut back, 6 bases at V and 3 bases at J, with 8 bases in the middle. The CDR3 has 12 residues. CDR1 and CDR2 from the germline V gene are SNHLY and FYNNEI.

The rearrangement joins TRBV5-1 to TRBJ2-5; D remains ambiguous. V shed 4 bases and J shed 1 base, with 8 bases lying between them. The CDR3 totals 13 residues. Germline V gene lookup returns CDR1 SGHRS and CDR2 YFSETQ. The CDR3 nucleotides are TGCGCCAGCAGCCCCCTGCTCCAAGAGACCCAGTACTTC. The encoded protein is CASSPLLQETQYF.

The table lists this clonotype with a few counts. The chain uses TRBV18 and TRBJ2-2; D possibly corresponds to TRBD1 (5 bases). CDR1 and CDR2 from the germline V gene are KGHSH and LQKENI. Between the trimmed V and J ends, which lost 5 bases and 4 bases, there was a span of 8 bases. This CDR3 is 13 amino acids long. The CDR3 bases are TGTGCCAGCTCATTAGGGGCCACCGGGGAGCTGTTTTTT. This sequence encodes CASSLGATGELFF. The whole variable domain, filled in from reference TRBV18 and TRBJ2-2, reads NAGVMQNPRHLVRRRGQEARLRCSPMKGHSHVYWYRQLPEEGLKFMVYLQKENIIDESGMPKERFSAEFPKEGPSILRIQQVVRGDSAAYFCASSLGATGELFFGEGSRLTVL.

V and J are TRBV20-1 and TRBJ2-1, with D perhaps given as TRBD1 or TRBD2 (6 bases each). The CDR3 length is 11 residues. The V end was cut by 7 bases, the J end by 8 bases, with 12 bases between. The germline CDR1 and CDR2 sequences are DFQATT and SNEGSKA (reference sequence). The CDR3 sequence: CSEGGVDEQFF. In DNA, the CDR3 is TGCAGTGAGGGGGGCGTGGATGAGCAGTTCTTC.

V and J are TRBV11-3 and TRBJ2-5; 7 nucleotides agree with TRBD1. Trimming took 3 bases from V and 2 from J; bases not matched to a gene: 6. The CDR3 loop spans 15 amino acids. Per the germline V gene, CDR1 is SGHNT and CDR2 is YENEEA. CDR3 in amino acids: CASSFKGTEQETQYF. DNA of the CDR3: TGTGCCAGCAGCTTCAAGGGGACAGAACAAGAGACCCAGTACTTC. The whole variable domain, remainder taken from reference TRBV11-3 and TRBJ2-5, is EAGVVQSPRYKIIEKKQPVAFWCNPISGHNTLYWYLQNLGQGPELLIRYENEEAVDDSQLPKDRFSAERLKGVDSTLKIQPAELGDSAVYLCASSFKGTEQETQYFGPGTRLLVL.

There are a few counts of this clonotype. The V call is TRBV12-3 or TRBV12-4, the J call TRBJ2-1; D not resolved. Deletions cut 6 bases from V and 10 bases from J, with 7 bases between. There are 10 residues in the CDR3. The CDR3 coding sequence is TGTGCCAGCAGCCGTTTCGAGCAGTTCTTC. Translation gives CASSRFEQFF.

The gene calls are TRBV3-1 and TRBJ2-3; TRBD2 matches 14 bases. V gave up 4 bases and J gave up 13 bases; unmatched junction bases: 7. CDR1 LGHDT and CDR2 YNNKEL come from the germline V gene (reference sequence). This CDR3 region has 14 residues. CDR3 loop: CASSLRLAGGPEYF. In nucleotides, the CDR3 is TGTGCCAGCAGCCTTCGACTAGCGGGGGGGCCAGAGTATTTT.

This clonotype was seen more than once but under ten times. The V and J genes are TRBV6-4 and TRBJ2-7; D is uncertain. The CDR3 spans 15 residues. The germline V and J ends were trimmed by 0 bases and 7 bases, with 16 bases remaining between them. Germline V gene sequence: CDR1 MRHNA, CDR2 SNTAGT. The DNA for the CDR3 is TGTGCCAGCAGTGACTCGGGGAATGAGGTGAGGGAGCAGTACGTC. Its protein product is CASSDSGNEVREQYV.

This clonotype was found once. The chain joins TRBV12-3 or TRBV12-4 to TRBJ1-3; D remains unclear. The CDR3 is 13 residues long. V was shortened by 2 bases and J by 4 bases, with 6 bases between the two germline ends. CDR3 DNA: TGTGCCAGCAGTTTAAGCGCCGGAAACACCATATATTTT. This codes for CASSLSAGNTIYF.

This clonotype was seen repeatedly, ten times or more. J is TRBJ2-4 and V is TRBV7-3; 10 bases agree with TRBD2. CDR3 length: 13 residues. The junction had 5 bases not matched to a gene; V was cut back by 8 bases and J by 7 bases. Germline CDR1 and CDR2: SGHTA and FQGTGA. CDR3 loop: CASAVAGGNIQYF. The CDR3 DNA sequence: TGTGCCAGCGCCGTAGCGGGGGGTAACATTCAGTACTTC.